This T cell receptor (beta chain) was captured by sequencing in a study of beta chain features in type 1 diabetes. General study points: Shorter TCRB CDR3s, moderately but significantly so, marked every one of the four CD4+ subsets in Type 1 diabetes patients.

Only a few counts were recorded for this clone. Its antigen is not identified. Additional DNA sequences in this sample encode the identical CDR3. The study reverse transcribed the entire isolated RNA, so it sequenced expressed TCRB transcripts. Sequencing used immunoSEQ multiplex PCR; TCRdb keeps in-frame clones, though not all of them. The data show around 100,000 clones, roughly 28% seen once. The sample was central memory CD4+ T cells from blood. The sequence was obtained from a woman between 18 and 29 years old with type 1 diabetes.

This CDR3 is CASSGQGTDTQYF. CDR3 nucleotide sequence: TGCGCCAGCAGCGGGCAGGGAACAGATACGCAGTATTTT. The chain joins TRBV5-1 to TRBJ2-3; D may be TRBD1 (5 bases). V lost 4 bases, J lost 3 bases, and 9 bases lay in between. The CDR3 sequence is 13 residues long. CDR1 SGHRS and CDR2 YFSETQ come from the germline V gene.